This T cell receptor beta chain was obtained from a study of T cells in Graves' hyperthyroidism and ophthalmopathy. About this clonotype: Its antigen is currently unknown. This sequence may be a read error, since a much larger clone differs from it by one base.

Diagnoses rested on clinical symptoms, serum thyroxine and TRAb, thyroid ultrasound and orbital computed tomography. Fresh peripheral blood, approximately 9.6 ml, yielded the PBMCs. The length of the CDR3 is 13 residues. Germline V gene lookup returns CDR1 SGHTA and CDR2 FQGNSA. RNA transcripts provided the source from which TCR beta CDR3 regions were amplified. The HTBI primer set was used in a first-round RT-PCR of the TCR CDR3. In TCRdb, the multiplex PCR reads were re-called with MiXCR into one record per CDR3 protein. The table records about 500,000 distinct CDR3 sequences, about 16% of them present only once. Study-wide points: Blood also carried most thyroid clonotypes expanded above 0.001. Ophthalmopathy was model-predicted a median 6.5 months pre-onset.

This chain links TRBV7-2 with TRBJ1-2; D uncertain. Sample: blood. The origin of this receptor is a woman aged 30 to 39 with Graves' ophthalmopathy. CDR3 sequence (DNA): TGTGCCAGCAGCCCCGAAGCTAACTATGACTACACCTTC. Residues: CASSPEANYDYTF.